The 6 T cell receptor beta chains below were found in one sample sequenced in a study of T-cell reconstitution after alpha-beta-depleted transplantation in children. Library preparation (for TCRbeta) was performed with unique molecular identifiers. MiXCR, applied by TCRdb to the PCR reads, yields one record per CDR3 protein. The repertoire includes 150,000 to 200,000 distinct CDR3 sequences, approximately 7% of them detected once, and 3% to 3.5% sits in the top ten. The source material was PBMCs from the stem cell graft donor, sampled from the stem cell graft. The receptors stem from a human donor who donated a stem cell graft to a child with Wiskott-Aldrich syndrome.

This clonotype has a handful of counts. The chain employs TRBV5-5 and TRBJ2-7, with D maybe TRBD1 (5 bases). V was trimmed by 1 base and J by 1 base, leaving 9 bases between them. CDR1 and CDR2 from the germline V gene are SGHKS and YYEKEE (reference sequence). The CDR3 runs 14 residues. This CDR3 reads CASSLRGPSYEQYF. DNA of the CDR3: TGTGCCAGCAGCTTGAGGGGTCCTTCCTACGAGCAGTACTTC. The full variable domain, completed using reference TRBV5-5 and TRBJ2-7, is DAGVTQSPTHLIKTRGQQVTLRCSPISGHKSVSWYQQVLGQGPQFIFQYYEKEERGRGNFPDRFSARQFPNYSSELNVNALLLGDSALYLCASSLRGPSYEQYFGPGTRLTVT.

This clonotype was seen repeatedly, ten times or more. This chain joins TRBV3-1 and TRBJ1-5, with D unresolved. CDR1 is LGHDT and CDR2 is YNNKEL in the germline V gene (reference sequence). The length of the CDR3 is 15 residues. V dropped 3 bases and J dropped 4 bases, with 13 bases sitting between them. The DNA of the CDR3 is TGTGCCAGCAGCCATAGGGCAGGAAGAAATCAGCCCCAGCATTTT. Translated: CASSHRAGRNQPQHF.

This clonotype was recorded at least ten times. The J gene is TRBJ2-2, the V gene TRBV6-4, with 8 bases aligning to TRBD1. V shed 6 bases and J 1 base; nucleotides not matched to a gene: 4. The CDR3 has 15 amino acids. Germline values: CDR1 MRHNA, CDR2 SNTAGT. CDR3 in DNA: TGTGCCAGCAGAGGGACAGGACAGAACACCGGGGAGCTGTTTTTT. It is translated as CASRGTGQNTGELFF.

This clonotype has at least ten counts. The chain carries TRBV5-1 and TRBJ2-5, with unresolved D. Germline V gene sequence: CDR1 SGHRS, CDR2 YFSETQ. The CDR3 has 14 amino acids. V gave up 0 bases and J gave up 2 bases, with 8 bases separating them. Written as DNA, the CDR3 is TGCGCCAGCAGCTTGGCCACGGAGCAAGAGACCCAGTACTTC. Amino acid sequence: CASSLATEQETQYF.

This clonotype was found many times. This chain links TRBV9 with TRBJ2-3; a possible D gene is TRBD2 (6 bases). V lost 4 bases and J 2 bases, leaving 14 bases between the germline ends. The CDR3 runs to 15 residues. The V gene's germline CDR1 is SGDLS and CDR2 YYNGEE. The CDR3 reads CASSSAGTATDTQYF. The DNA for the CDR3 is TGTGCCAGCAGCTCTGCCGGGACTGCCACAGATACGCAGTATTTT.

In this sample, this clonotype turned up a few times. The chain uses TRBV5-1 and TRBJ2-1; no clear D. This CDR3 is 17 amino acids long. V was cut by 0 bases and J by 6 bases, with 19 bases left in between. Germline loops: CDR1 SGHRS, CDR2 YFSETQ. The CDR3 spells CASSLDRPGAPGNEQFF. The CDR3 bases are TGCGCCAGCAGCTTGGACCGACCGGGTGCCCCGGGCAATGAGCAGTTCTTC. Combining the CDR3 with reference TRBV5-1 and TRBJ2-1 gives the whole variable domain KAGVTQTPRYLIKTRGQQVTLSCSPISGHRSVSWYQQTPGQGLQFLFEYFSETQRNKGNFPGRFSGRQFSNSRSEMNVSTLELGDSALYLCASSLDRPGAPGNEQFFGPGTRLTVL.